Listed here are 13 T cell receptor beta chains from one sample, sequenced in a study of T cells and Merkel cell carcinoma outcomes. Using immunoSEQ multiplex PCR, the repertoire was profiled, and TCRdb retains in-frame clones only, with some absent. The sample contains about 2,100 clones, more than 70% of which appear only once. The sample comprised tumor tissue from Merkel cell carcinoma. The receptors come from a human donor with Merkel cell carcinoma.

The chain combines TRBV4-1 with TRBJ2-7; D not certain. Germline V gene data show CDR1 as MGHRA and CDR2 as YSYEKL. The ends were cut back, 1 base at V and 2 bases at J, with 3 bases in the middle. The CDR3 totals 12 residues. The CDR3 coding sequence is TGCGCCAGCAGCCAAGGAGCCTACGAGCAGTACTTC. It translates to CASSQGAYEQYF.

This clone ranks as large. The CDR3 DNA sequence: TGTGCCAGCAGTGAAATTGGGAGCTCCTACGAGCAGTACTTC. Its translation is CASSEIGSSYEQYF. The V call is TRBV25-1, the J call TRBJ2-7, with D perhaps TRBD2 (5 bases). The CDR3 contains 14 residues. Germline CDR1 MGHDK, CDR2 SYGVNS. Trimming cost V 2 bases and J 0 bases, with 8 bases left between them.

This clone was recorded only once. The chain joins TRBV7-8 to TRBJ2-7; TRBD2 matches at 7 bases. CDR1 SGHVS and CDR2 FQNEAQ come from the germline V gene. This CDR3 has 14 residues. V trimming: 5 bases; J trimming: 1 base; junction bases outside the gene matches: 5. Here the CDR3 reads CASSIPGGSYEQYF. The CDR3 DNA sequence: TGTGCCAGCAGCATCCCGGGGGGTTCCTACGAGCAGTACTTC.

About this clone itself: One end of the junction fails to match germline, which may point to a read error. This sequence joins TRBV30 and TRBJ1-1, with TRBD1 matching over 7 bases. This CDR3 spans 16 amino acids. Germline V gene sequence: CDR1 GTSNPN, CDR2 SVGIG (reference sequence). The CDR3 bases are TGTACCTGGGAATCGGGACAGCTTTTCATGAACACTGAAGCTTTCTTT. As protein: CTWESGQLFMNTEAFF. Combining the CDR3 with reference TRBV30 and TRBJ1-1 gives the whole variable domain SQTIHQWPATLVQPVGSPLSLECTVEGTSNPNLYWYRQAAGRGLQLLFYSVGIGQISSEVPQNLSASRPQDRQFILSSKKLLLSDSGFYLCTWESGQLFMNTEAFFGQGTRLTVV.

This chain uses TRBV5-1 with TRBJ2-7, with unresolved D. The V end was cut by 0 bases, the J end by 1 base, with 8 bases between. The CDR3 totals 14 residues. Germline V gene sequence: CDR1 SGHRS, CDR2 YFSETQ. Here the CDR3 DNA reads TGCGCCAGCAGCTTGGCGCACAGATCCTACGAGCAGTACTTC. Translating it yields CASSLAHRSYEQYF.

This chain links TRBV9 with TRBJ2-1; 11 bases map to TRBD1. Germline CDR1 SGDLS, CDR2 YYNGEE. CDR3 length equals 15 residues. The J segment lost 7 bases and the V segment lost 7 bases, leaving 10 bases of the junction unmatched. The DNA for the CDR3 is TGTGCCAGCGGGGGTTGGGACAGGGGGACTAATGAGCAGTTCTTC. Its protein is CASGGWDRGTNEQFF.

This clone counts as hyperexpanded. Other DNA sequences in the same sample also yield this CDR3. The chain has TRBV25-1 and TRBJ2-7; TRBD1 or TRBD2 may be the D gene (5 bases each). CDR3 length: 13 residues. Germline CDR1 reads MGHDK; CDR2 reads SYGVNS. V lost 2 bases, J lost 1 base, and 6 bases lay in between. The CDR3 DNA sequence: TGTGCCAGCAGTGAAGGGGGATCCTACGAGCAGTACTTC. This codes for CASSEGGSYEQYF.

In DNA form, the CDR3 reads TGCGCCACCCAAGGACAGGGAGTCGTCAGCGAGCAGTACTTC. This sequence encodes CATQGQGVVSEQYF. The rearrangement uses TRBV10-2 and TRBJ2-7, with 8 bases matching TRBD1. Trimming at V came to 10 bases and at J to 6 bases, leaving 14 bases not matched to a gene. Germline CDR1 reads WSHSY; CDR2 reads SAAADI. This CDR3 has 14 amino acids.

This chain's CDR3 is CASSFPGSETQYF. CDR3 bases: TGTGCCAGCAGCTTCCCGGGCTCGGAGACCCAGTACTTC. The chain is built from TRBV7-3 and TRBJ2-5; D ambiguous. CDR3 length equals 13 residues. V was shortened by 3 bases and J by 5 bases, with 10 bases between the two germline ends. From germline, CDR1 is SGHTA and CDR2 FQGTGA. Based on the CDR3 plus reference TRBV7-3 and TRBJ2-5, the full variable domain is GAGVSQTPSNKVTEKGKYVELRCDPISGHTALYWYRQSLGQGPEFLIYFQGTGAADDSGLPNDRFFAVRPEGSVSTLKIQRTERGDSAVYLCASSFPGSETQYFGPGTRLLVL.

This clone was picked up a small number of times. The genes are TRBV5-1 and TRBJ2-3; tentatively, D is TRBD2 (6 bases). The CDR3 covers 15 residues. CDR1 is SGHRS, CDR2 YFSETQ, per germline. V lost 0 bases to trimming and J lost 1 base, with 9 bases between them. Here the CDR3 reads CASSLVGSGTDTQYF. For the CDR3, the DNA is TGCGCCAGCAGCTTGGTCGGGAGTGGCACAGATACGCAGTATTTT. Full variable domain (rest looked up from reference TRBV5-1 and TRBJ2-3): KAGVTQTPRYLIKTRGQQVTLSCSPISGHRSVSWYQQTPGQGLQFLFEYFSETQRNKGNFPGRFSGRQFSNSRSEMNVSTLELGDSALYLCASSLVGSGTDTQYFGPGTRLTVL.

The genes are TRBV7-9 and TRBJ2-3; 12 positions match TRBD2. V dropped 4 bases and J dropped 4; count of bases not matched to a gene: 6. Germline V lookup: CDR1 SEHNR, CDR2 FQNEAQ (reference sequence). The CDR3 totals 16 residues. CDR3 nucleotides: TGTGCCAGCAGCTCCTGGACTAGCGGGGACCCAGATACGCAGTATTTT. Translation: CASSSWTSGDPDTQYF.

The rearrangement uses TRBV12-5 and TRBJ1-5; 7 nucleotides match TRBD1. J gave up 6 bases and V 5 bases, and 7 bases lay outside the gene matches. The V gene's germline CDR1 is LGHNT and CDR2 FRNRAP. This CDR3 spans 14 amino acids. CDR3 amino acids: CASGRGDSLQPQHF. The CDR3 bases are TGTGCTAGTGGTCGGGGGGACAGTCTTCAGCCCCAGCATTTT.

J is TRBJ2-5 and V is TRBV6-5, with 9 bases lining up with TRBD2. This CDR3 has 15 residues. Per the germline V gene, CDR1 is MNHEY and CDR2 is SVGAGI. After removal of 6 bases from V and 5 bases from J, the junction contained 10 bases not matched to a gene. The CDR3 is CASRLAGTNRETQYF. The CDR3 DNA follows: TGTGCCAGCAGACTAGCGGGTACCAATCGGGAGACCCAGTACTTC.